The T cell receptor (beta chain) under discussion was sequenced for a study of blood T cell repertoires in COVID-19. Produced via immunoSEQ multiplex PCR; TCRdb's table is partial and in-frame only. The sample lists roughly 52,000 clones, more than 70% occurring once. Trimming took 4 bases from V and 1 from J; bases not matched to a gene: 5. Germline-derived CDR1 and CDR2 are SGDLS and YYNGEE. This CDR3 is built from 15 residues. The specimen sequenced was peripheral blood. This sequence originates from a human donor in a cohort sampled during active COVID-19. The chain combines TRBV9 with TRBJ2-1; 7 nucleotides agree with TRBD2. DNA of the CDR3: TGTGCCAGCAGCCCTTCGGGACTATCCTACAATGAGCAGTTCTTC. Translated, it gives CASSPSGLSYNEQFF. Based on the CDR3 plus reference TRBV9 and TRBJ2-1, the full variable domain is DSGVTQTPKHLITATGQRVTLRCSPRSGDLSVYWYQQSLDQGLQFLIQYYNGEERAKGNILERFSAQQFPDLHSELNLSSLELGDSALYFCASSPSGLSYNEQFFGPGTRLTVL.